The T cell receptor beta chain under discussion was sequenced for a study of radiotherapy plus CTLA-4 blockade in lung cancer. Study-level information: Disease control was achieved by around 33% of patients, and objective responses by 18%.

Some clones are missing from TCRdb's copy, which holds only in-frame ones; the method was immunoSEQ multiplex PCR. The sample holds tens of thousands of clones; over 75% are singletons and the top ten take approximately 8.3%. CDR1 is KGHSH, CDR2 LQKENI, per germline. This CDR3 spans 15 amino acids. V lost 3 bases to trimming and J lost 0 bases, with 9 bases between them. The TCR comes from a human donor with non-small cell lung cancer who had stable disease on radiotherapy plus ipilimumab. Here the sequenced sample was peripheral blood, taken from a patient treated with radiotherapy plus ipilimumab. The chain employs TRBV18 and TRBJ1-5; D remains unclear. Written as DNA, the CDR3 is TGTGCCAGCTCACCCTCAGAATATAGCAATCAGCCCCAGCATTTT. It is translated as CASSPSEYSNQPQHF.